The next 15 T cell receptor beta chains were all read from a single sample in a study of T cell repertoires in cytomegalovirus infection. TCRdb reprocessed the reads with MiXCR, giving one entry per CDR3 protein. The table has around 350,000 distinct CDR3 sequences, 15% to 20% seen once. The sequenced sample was PBMCs. These receptors originate from a human donor in good health (CMV status not recorded). Some clones in this sample may be carry-over from other donors' samples.

This sequence joins TRBV11-2 and TRBJ2-1, with D unresolved. Per the germline V gene, CDR1 is SGHAT and CDR2 is FQNNGV. There are 18 residues in the CDR3. V lost 3 bases and J 1 base, leaving 19 bases between the germline ends. The CDR3: CASSFKYRYRPSYNEQFF. Written as DNA, the CDR3 is TGTGCCAGCAGCTTTAAATATCGGTACCGCCCTTCCTACAATGAGCAGTTCTTC.

V gene TRBV2 combines with J gene TRBJ2-5, with a weak D call TRBD2 (6 bases). V was trimmed by 10 bases and J by 2 bases, leaving 14 bases between them. Germline loops: CDR1 SNHLY, CDR2 FYNNEI. The CDR3 has 13 amino acids. The CDR3 spells CANSRGNQETQYF. The CDR3 DNA follows: TGTGCCAACTCACGGGGGAATCAAGAGACCCAGTACTTC.

The chain is built from TRBV11-3 and TRBJ2-5; D is unclear. Germline lookup yields CDR1 SGHNT and CDR2 YENEEA. Trimming pared 4 bases from V and 4 bases from J, leaving 13 bases between. This CDR3 contains 14 residues. The CDR3 nucleotides read TGTGCCAGCAGCTCCTCCCTAGGGCGAGAGACCCAGTACTTC. Protein: CASSSSLGRETQYF.

This clonotype was seen many times. The CDR3 coding sequence is TGTGCCAGCAGTCATCGGGACAGGACTAACACTGAAGCTTTCTTT. Its translation is CASSHRDRTNTEAFF. The chain joins TRBV7-2 to TRBJ1-1, with 8 bases matching TRBD1. The germline gives CDR1 SGHTA, CDR2 FQGNSA. This CDR3 region has 15 residues. J lost 2 bases, V lost 6 bases, and 8 bases had no gene match.

This clonotype was seen repeatedly, ten times or more. The V call is TRBV4-1, the J call TRBJ1-5, with D uncertain. The CDR3 extends over 15 amino acids. Trimming pared 1 base from V and 2 bases from J, leaving 9 bases between. The germline gives CDR1 MGHRA, CDR2 YSYEKL. CDR3 residues: CASSQGVEGNQPQHF. The CDR3 DNA follows: TGCGCCAGCAGCCAAGGAGTGGAGGGCAATCAGCCCCAGCATTTT.

This clonotype has a count of ten or more. The rearrangement links TRBV7-2 to TRBJ1-6; D gene uncertain. V was clipped by 6 bases and J by 6 bases, with 12 bases between them. This CDR3 spans 14 amino acids. Germline values: CDR1 SGHTA, CDR2 FQGNSA. The CDR3 is CASSKAEFNSPLHF. Here the CDR3 DNA reads TGTGCCAGCAGTAAGGCAGAGTTTAATTCACCCCTCCACTTT.

This clonotype was counted between two and nine times. The rearrangement links TRBV20-1 to TRBJ2-5, with 7 bases lining up with TRBD2. J gave up 4 bases and V 8 bases, and 7 bases lay outside the gene matches. Looked up from germline, CDR1 is DFQATT and CDR2 is SNEGSKA (reference sequence). The CDR3 has 12 residues. The DNA for the CDR3 is TGCAGTTCGGTGGGGAGGGGAGAGACCCAGTACTTC. Protein: CSSVGRGETQYF.

This clonotype was observed many times. The V gene is TRBV12-3 or TRBV12-4, the J gene TRBJ1-4; D is unclear. This CDR3 has 11 amino acids. Between the trimmed V and J ends, which lost 6 bases and 6 bases, there was a span of 5 bases. The chain's CDR3 is CASSFDEKLFF. CDR3 DNA: TGTGCCAGCAGCTTCGATGAAAAACTGTTTTTT.

The V and J genes are TRBV6-2 or TRBV6-3 and TRBJ2-5, with a weak D call TRBD1 (6 bases). CDR3 length: 15 residues. Germline CDR1 MNHEY, CDR2 SVGEGT. With 6 bases removed from V and 5 bases from J, the gap between germline ends came to 19 bases. The CDR3 sequence: CASSHHTGNRETQYF. CDR3 nucleotides: TGTGCCAGCAGCCACCATACAGGGAATCGGGAGACCCAGTACTTC.

This clonotype was seen many times. This chain links TRBV12-3 or TRBV12-4 with TRBJ1-2; 8 bases fit TRBD1. CDR3 size: 13 residues. The V gene end was trimmed by 4 bases and the J gene end by 6 bases; junction bases not matched to a gene: 4. The CDR3 region has the DNA TGTGCCAGCAGTTGGACAGGGACGGATGGCTACACCTTC. The encoded protein is CASSWTGTDGYTF.

This chain's CDR3 is CSAMRSGANVLTF. Here the CDR3 DNA reads TGCAGCGCAATGCGGTCTGGGGCCAACGTCCTGACTTTC. The rearrangement joins TRBV29-1 to TRBJ2-6; no firm D call. Trimming pared 7 bases from V and 1 base from J, leaving 8 bases between. CDR1 is SQVTM and CDR2 is ANQGSEA in the germline V gene. The CDR3 sequence is 13 residues long.

This clonotype was seen many times. The chain joins TRBV6-6 to TRBJ1-4, with 9 bases matching TRBD1. Germline trimming cut 6 bases from V and 3 bases from J; bases unmatched to any gene: 11. Germline CDR1 MNHNY, CDR2 SVGAGI (reference sequence). CDR3 length: 17 amino acids. CDR3 nucleotides: TGTGCCAGCAGGGCCGGGACAGGGAGGTCTTCTAATGAAAAACTGTTTTTT. Its translation is CASRAGTGRSSNEKLFF.

The chain employs TRBV5-1 and TRBJ2-3, with D perhaps matching TRBD2 (6 bases). The CDR3 has 14 amino acids. Germline CDR1 and CDR2: SGHRS and YFSETQ. V was clipped by 4 bases and J by 1 base, with 10 bases between them. The CDR3 sequence: CASSRDLRTDTQYF. The CDR3 nucleotides are TGCGCCAGCAGCCGGGACTTGCGCACAGATACGCAGTATTTT.

This clonotype was observed a few times. The gene calls are TRBV20-1 and TRBJ2-3; weak D call: TRBD1 (5 bases). Trimming pared 5 bases from V and 4 bases from J, leaving 19 bases between. This CDR3 comprises 15 residues. Germline V gives CDR1 DFQATT, CDR2 SNEGSKA (reference sequence). The CDR3 region is CSAPKGPGLPDTQYF. In nucleotides, the CDR3 is TGCAGTGCTCCGAAGGGGCCTGGCCTCCCAGATACGCAGTATTTT.

In its sample, this clonotype was seen a few times. V gene TRBV7-8 combines with J gene TRBJ2-3, with TRBD2 matching 10 bases. Unmatched junction bases numbered 6, after V lost 0 bases and J lost 6 bases. This CDR3 has 16 amino acids. In germline, CDR1 is SGHVS, CDR2 FQNEAQ. The CDR3: CASSLAPSGSSDTQYF. The CDR3 DNA sequence: TGTGCCAGCAGCTTAGCCCCTAGCGGGAGTAGTGATACGCAGTATTTT.